The 4 T cell receptor beta chains listed next were all sequenced from one sample in a study of identical twins. TCRdb analysed the 5' RACE reads with MiXCR anew, one entry per CDR3 protein. The repertoire has under 250,000 distinct CDR3 sequences, 7.5% of them found once; the top ten carry under 6.5%. Another study also made use of these data, one on yellow fever vaccine responses in identical twins.

The sequenced sample was CD8+ T cells sorted from blood. Receptors were obtained from a woman between 18 and 29 years old in good health.

The chain couples TRBV11-2 to TRBJ1-1; D remains unclear. From germline, CDR1 is SGHAT and CDR2 FQNNGV. CDR3 length equals 12 residues. With 1 base removed from V and 12 bases from J, the gap between germline ends came to 12 bases. The CDR3: CASSLGSTRSFF. The CDR3 DNA follows: TGTGCCAGCAGCTTAGGGTCGACTCGGTCTTTCTTT.

This clonotype was counted between two and nine times. V usage is TRBV6-5 and J usage is TRBJ2-5; D might be TRBD2 (5 bases). CDR1 is MNHEY and CDR2 is SVGAGI in the germline V gene. With 0 bases removed from V and 5 bases from J, the gap between germline ends came to 19 bases. CDR3 size: 17 residues. The CDR3 DNA reads as TGTGCCAGCAGTTACTCGAGGGATTGGGGTCCGGGGGAGACCCAGTACTTC. It encodes CASSYSRDWGPGETQYF.

The chain combines TRBV6-5 with TRBJ2-1; unclear D gene. The CDR3 contains 13 residues. Germline CDR1 is MNHEY and CDR2 is SVGAGI. Between the trimmed V and J ends, which lost 0 bases and 5 bases, there was a span of 5 bases. CDR3 sequence reads: CASSYSNDNEQFF. CDR3 sequence (DNA): TGTGCCAGCAGTTACTCGAATGACAATGAGCAGTTCTTC.

V and J are TRBV9 and TRBJ1-1; 11 bases fit TRBD1. Germline V lookup: CDR1 SGDLS, CDR2 YYNGEE. This CDR3 has 14 residues. J lost 5 bases, V lost 3 bases, and 3 bases had no gene match. The CDR3 protein is CASSADRGRTEAFF. The CDR3 DNA is TGTGCCAGCAGCGCGGACAGGGGGCGAACTGAAGCTTTCTTT.